Shown below are 21 T cell receptor beta chains from a single sample sequenced in a study of multiple sclerosis patients with progressive multifocal leukoencephalopathy. Time point noted: before natalizumab initiation. The method was immunoSEQ multiplex PCR; TCRdb's version includes in-frame clones alone and lacks a portion of them. The sample has tens of thousands of clones; over 90% are singletons. The source material was PBMCs. These receptors were taken from a man aged 25-45 years with multiple sclerosis.

The CDR3 protein is CASSLTTGGNQPQHF. The CDR3 region has the DNA TGTGCCAGCAGCTTAACGACCGGAGGCAATCAGCCCCAGCATTTT. The rearrangement uses TRBV11-2 and TRBJ1-5; D not resolved. The CDR3 extends over 15 amino acids. The V gene's germline CDR1 is SGHAT and CDR2 FQNNGV. Trimming took 2 bases from V and 2 from J, leaving 10 bases between them.

This sequence joins TRBV29-1 and TRBJ1-4; 9 bases map to TRBD1. The CDR3 has 16 amino acids. Germline lookup yields CDR1 SQVTM and CDR2 ANQGSEA. Losses at the gene ends were 6 bases for V and 8 bases for J; bases not matched to a gene: 16. The DNA of the CDR3 is TGCAGCGTGAGGGGGACCTCCGGGACAGGGAACGAAAAACTGTTTTTT. This sequence encodes CSVRGTSGTGNEKLFF.

The CDR3 coding sequence is TGTGCCAGCAGCTTAATGGCGGGCCTCGGGAGGGCCTACAATGAGCAGTTCTTC. Protein sequence: CASSLMAGLGRAYNEQFF. V is TRBV11-3 and J is TRBJ2-1, with 8 bases lining up with TRBD2. In germline, CDR1 is SGHNT, CDR2 YENEEA. The V and J ends lost 2 bases and 2 bases, in that order; junction bases with no gene match: 11. The length of the CDR3 is 18 residues.

V and J are TRBV29-1 and TRBJ1-4; D remains ambiguous. The CDR3 has 12 residues. V was shortened by 4 bases and J by 7 bases, with 10 bases between the two germline ends. Germline V CDR1 and CDR2: SQVTM, ANQGSEA. CDR3 sequence: CSVGFGSEKLFF. The CDR3 coding sequence is TGCAGCGTTGGTTTCGGATCTGAAAAACTGTTTTTT.

Only one count was recorded for this clone. V usage is TRBV27 and J usage is TRBJ2-2; D is undetermined. CDR3 length equals 15 residues. The germline V gene encodes CDR1 MNHEY and CDR2 SMNVEV (reference sequence). The V end lost 3 bases, the J end lost 6 bases, and 14 bases lay between the germline ends. The DNA of the CDR3 is TGTGCCAGCAGTTTCATTACGGAGCCTGCCGGGGAGCTGTTTTTT. Translation: CASSFITEPAGELFF.

The chain links TRBV5-1 to TRBJ1-1; D gene uncertain. Trimming left V 4 bases short and J 1 base short, with 8 bases between. The CDR3 is made up of 13 amino acids. Germline V lookup: CDR1 SGHRS, CDR2 YFSETQ. CDR3 amino acids: CASSAHPNTEAFF. In DNA, the CDR3 is TGCGCCAGCAGCGCTCACCCGAACACTGAAGCTTTCTTT.

The V and J genes are TRBV6-1 and TRBJ1-2; no reliable D call. The V end was cut by 1 base, the J end by 0 bases, with 12 bases between. CDR1 and CDR2 (germline): MNHNS, SASEGT. This CDR3 has 16 residues. The CDR3 spells CASSEVAAQSNYGYTF. As DNA, the CDR3 is TGTGCCAGCAGTGAAGTCGCAGCGCAATCTAACTATGGCTACACCTTC.

This chain connects TRBV18 to TRBJ1-4; no firm D call. The ends were cut back, 3 bases at V and 7 bases at J, with 6 bases in the middle. The CDR3 consists of 12 residues. Germline assignment: CDR1 KGHSH and CDR2 LQKENI. CDR3 amino acids: CASSPQGEKLFF. The CDR3 DNA reads as TGTGCCAGCTCACCGCAAGGTGAAAAACTGTTTTTT.

This chain links TRBV7-9 with TRBJ1-1; no reliable D call. CDR3 size: 12 residues. Germline V gene lookup returns CDR1 SEHNR and CDR2 FQNEAQ (reference sequence). Trimming took 5 bases from V and 3 from J, leaving 7 bases between them. The CDR3 nucleotides read TGTGCCAGCAGCCCCCGGGACACTGAAGCTTTCTTT. The encoded protein is CASSPRDTEAFF.

This clone appeared a single time. The chain uses TRBV11-1 and TRBJ1-1, with D possibly being TRBD1 (6 bases). Germline-derived CDR1 and CDR2 are SGHAT and FQDESV (reference sequence). The ends were cut back, 5 bases at V and 3 bases at J, with 13 bases in the middle. This CDR3 region has 14 residues. In DNA, the CDR3 is TGTGCCAGCAGCAGACAGGCCTTATACACTGAAGCTTTCTTT. This translates into CASSRQALYTEAFF.

Turning to this clone: At one end the junction does not follow the germline gene, possibly because of a read error. The chain couples TRBV2 to TRBJ2-7; 11 bases fit TRBD2. The CDR3 is 13 residues long. Germline V gives CDR1 SNHLY, CDR2 FYNNEI. The CDR3 region is CVSSLAGGFEQYF. The CDR3 DNA follows: TGTGTCAGCAGCTTAGCGGGAGGGTTCGAGCAGTACTTC.

The rearrangement uses TRBV4-2 and TRBJ2-1; 8 bases are a match to TRBD2. The junction had 5 bases not matched to a gene; V was cut back by 0 bases and J by 4 bases. Germline values: CDR1 LGHNA, CDR2 YNFKEQ. This CDR3 has 16 residues. DNA of the CDR3: TGTGCCAGCAGCCAAGATCGGAGCGGGGGATACAATGAGCAGTTCTTC. Amino acids: CASSQDRSGGYNEQFF.

This clone was seen once. The J gene is TRBJ1-1, the V gene TRBV7-9, with 7 bases aligning to TRBD1. The CDR3 length is 15 residues. Germline assignment: CDR1 SEHNR and CDR2 FQNEAQ (reference sequence). V lost 5 bases and J lost 1; bases outside the gene matches: 7. The CDR3 protein is CASSTQGGRNTEAFF. As DNA, the CDR3 is TGTGCCAGCAGCACTCAGGGGGGGAGGAACACTGAAGCTTTCTTT.

The chain recombines TRBV7-9 with TRBJ2-6; the D is unclear. Germline CDR1 and CDR2: SEHNR and FQNEAQ (reference sequence). V shed 5 bases and J shed 4 bases, with 6 bases lying between them. The CDR3 totals 13 residues. The CDR3 bases are TGTGCCAGCAGCCCCCCCGGGGCCAACGTCCTGACTTTC. Translated, it gives CASSPPGANVLTF.

CDR3 loop: CASSVDRDGNTIYF. The DNA of the CDR3 is TGTGCCAGCAGCGTAGACAGGGATGGAAACACCATATATTTT. The chain employs TRBV9 and TRBJ1-3; TRBD1 is a possible D gene (6 bases). This CDR3 has 14 amino acids. The V gene's germline CDR1 is SGDLS and CDR2 YYNGEE. V shed 0 bases and J shed 3 bases, with 7 bases lying between them.

The chain carries TRBV19 and TRBJ2-3; D possibly uses TRBD1 or TRBD2 (5 bases each). The germline V gene encodes CDR1 LNHDA and CDR2 SQIVND (reference sequence). V was trimmed by 3 bases and J by 3 bases, leaving 10 bases between them. This CDR3 contains 14 residues. The CDR3 DNA is TGTGCCAGTAGTATCGGGGCCGGGACAGATACGCAGTATTTT. Residues: CASSIGAGTDTQYF. The entire variable domain, with the rest obtained from reference TRBV19 and TRBJ2-3, is as follows: DGGITQSPKYLFRKEGQNVTLSCEQNLNHDAMYWYRQDPGQGLRLIYYSQIVNDFQKGDIAEGYSVSREKKESFPLTVTSAQKNPTAFYLCASSIGAGTDTQYFGPGTRLTVL.

The rearrangement uses TRBV4-3 and TRBJ1-1, with TRBD1 as a possible D gene (5 bases). Germline loops: CDR1 LGHNA, CDR2 YSLEER. The V gene lost 6 bases and the J gene lost 1 base, with 6 bases spanning the gap. CDR3 size: 12 residues. CDR3 bases: TGCGCCAGCAGTACAGGGAACACTGAAGCTTTCTTT. Amino acid sequence: CASSTGNTEAFF.

This clone was recorded only once. The chain combines TRBV4-1 with TRBJ2-7; D unresolved. Per germline, CDR1 MGHRA and CDR2 YSYEKL. The V and J ends lost 0 bases and 2 bases respectively, with 5 bases between them. The length of the CDR3 is 13 residues. CDR3 nucleotides: TGCGCCAGCAGCCAAGACTCGACCTACGAGCAGTACTTC. Amino acids: CASSQDSTYEQYF.

This sequence joins TRBV10-3 and TRBJ1-1; unclear D gene. The CDR3 covers 16 residues. V dropped 1 base and J dropped 5 bases, with 17 bases sitting between them. The germline CDR1 and CDR2 sequences are ENHRY and SYGVKD. CDR3 loop: CAISEYLRASGTEAFF. The CDR3, as DNA: TGTGCCATCAGTGAGTACTTAAGGGCATCGGGGACTGAAGCTTTCTTT.

This chain links TRBV18 with TRBJ2-7, with 7 bases identical to TRBD1. The CDR3 consists of 15 residues. J was trimmed by 0 bases and V by 6 bases; bases with no gene match: 8. The germline V gene has CDR1 KGHSH and CDR2 LQKENI. As DNA, the CDR3 is TGTGCCAGCTCTTACAGGGGACGTTTCTCCTACGAGCAGTACTTC. Translated: CASSYRGRFSYEQYF.

This chain joins TRBV7-9 and TRBJ2-1; D ambiguous. The CDR3 totals 11 residues. Germline-derived CDR1 and CDR2 are SEHNR and FQNEAQ (reference sequence). V dropped 5 bases and J dropped 12 bases, with 11 bases sitting between them. The CDR3 DNA sequence: TGTGCCAGCAGCCCGGACGGCGGGCAGTTCTTC. It is translated as CASSPDGGQFF.